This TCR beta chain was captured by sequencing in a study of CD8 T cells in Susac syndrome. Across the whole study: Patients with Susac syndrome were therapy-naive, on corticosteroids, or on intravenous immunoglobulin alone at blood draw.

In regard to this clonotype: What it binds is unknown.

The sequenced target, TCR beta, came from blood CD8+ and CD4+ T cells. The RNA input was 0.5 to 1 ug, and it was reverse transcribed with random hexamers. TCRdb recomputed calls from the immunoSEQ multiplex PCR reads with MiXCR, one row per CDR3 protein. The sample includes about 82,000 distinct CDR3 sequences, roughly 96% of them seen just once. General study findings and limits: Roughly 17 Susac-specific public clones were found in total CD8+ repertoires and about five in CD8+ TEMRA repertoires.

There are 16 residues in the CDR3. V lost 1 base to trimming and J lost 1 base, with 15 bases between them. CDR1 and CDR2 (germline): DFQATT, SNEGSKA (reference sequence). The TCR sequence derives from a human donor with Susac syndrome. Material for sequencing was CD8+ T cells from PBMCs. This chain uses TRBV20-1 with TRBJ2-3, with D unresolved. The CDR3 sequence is CSARVIARPRTDTQYF. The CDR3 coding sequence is TGCAGTGCTAGAGTGATTGCCCGGCCTCGCACAGATACGCAGTATTTT.